The clone carrying this TCR beta chain was recorded many times. Its specificity is unknown. This entry is derived from a study of T-cell memory formation after mild COVID-19. Study findings and constraints: Later expanders leaned toward CD4+, whereas clones contracting from day 15 to 85 were balanced CD4/CD8.

In germline, CDR1 is SGHTA, CDR2 FQGNSA. CDR3 length: 17 residues. V lost 4 bases, J lost 0 bases, and 16 bases lay in between. After 5'RACE with constant-segment primers, TCR alpha and TCR beta cDNA libraries carrying sample barcodes and UMIs were obtained. Via MiXCR, TCRdb re-called the 5' RACE reads, giving one row per CDR3 protein. The sample shows 110,000 to 150,000 distinct CDR3 sequences, approximately 25% of them seen only once. This receptor was identified in an adult woman who had mild COVID-19 (a few samples of this study predate the infection). Cell type and time point are not known. This chain links TRBV7-2 with TRBJ1-5; D gene uncertain. Sequenced: PBMCs or a T cell subset sorted from them (not recorded which). CDR3: CASSSDLTDYSNQPQHF. The CDR3 DNA reads TGTGCCAGCAGCTCTGATCTAACAGACTATAGCAATCAGCCCCAGCATTTT.